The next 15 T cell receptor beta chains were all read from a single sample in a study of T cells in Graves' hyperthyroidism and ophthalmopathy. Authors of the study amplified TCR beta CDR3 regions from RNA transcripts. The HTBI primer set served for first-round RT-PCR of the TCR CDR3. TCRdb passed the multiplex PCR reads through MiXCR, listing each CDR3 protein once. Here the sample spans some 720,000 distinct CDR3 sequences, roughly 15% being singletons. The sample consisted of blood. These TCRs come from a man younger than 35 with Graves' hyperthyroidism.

The DNA for the CDR3 is TGTGCCAGCAGCCAACAGGGTTTGAAGACCCAGTACTTC. It is translated as CASSQQGLKTQYF. This chain joins TRBV4-2 and TRBJ2-5; TRBD1 is a possible D gene (5 bases). V was pared by 2 bases and J by 6 bases, with 10 bases between. This CDR3 is built from 13 residues. Per germline, CDR1 LGHNA and CDR2 YNFKEQ.

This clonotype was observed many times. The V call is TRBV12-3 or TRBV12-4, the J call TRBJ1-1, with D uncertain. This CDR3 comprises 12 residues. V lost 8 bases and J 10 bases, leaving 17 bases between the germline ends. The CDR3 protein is CASSATGIGAFF. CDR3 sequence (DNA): TGTGCCAGCTCAGCGACGGGGATCGGAGCTTTCTTT.

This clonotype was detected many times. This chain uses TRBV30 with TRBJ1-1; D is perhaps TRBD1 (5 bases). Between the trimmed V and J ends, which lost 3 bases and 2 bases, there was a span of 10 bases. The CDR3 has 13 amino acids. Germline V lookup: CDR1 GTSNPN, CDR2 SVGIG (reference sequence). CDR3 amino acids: CAWRPGRNTEAFF. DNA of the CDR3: TGTGCCTGGAGACCGGGACGAAACACTGAAGCTTTCTTT.

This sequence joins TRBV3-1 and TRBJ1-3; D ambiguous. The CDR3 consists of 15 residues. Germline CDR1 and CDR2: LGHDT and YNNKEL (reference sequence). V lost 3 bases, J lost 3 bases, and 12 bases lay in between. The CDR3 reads CASSQRRVHGNTIYF. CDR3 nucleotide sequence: TGTGCCAGCAGCCAGCGACGAGTTCATGGAAACACCATATATTTT.

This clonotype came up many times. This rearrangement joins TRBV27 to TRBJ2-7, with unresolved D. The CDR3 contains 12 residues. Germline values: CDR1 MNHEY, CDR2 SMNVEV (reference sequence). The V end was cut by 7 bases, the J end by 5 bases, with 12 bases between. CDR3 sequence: CASNSSPNEQYF. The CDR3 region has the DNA TGTGCCAGCAACTCATCGCCCAACGAGCAGTACTTC.

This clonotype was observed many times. The CDR3 loop is CASSLFPTEAFF. The CDR3 DNA reads as TGTGCCAGCAGTTTATTTCCAACTGAAGCTTTCTTT. The chain is built from TRBV12-3 or TRBV12-4 and TRBJ1-1; D gene ambiguous. The CDR3 has 12 amino acids. V dropped 2 bases and J dropped 5 bases, with 6 bases sitting between them.

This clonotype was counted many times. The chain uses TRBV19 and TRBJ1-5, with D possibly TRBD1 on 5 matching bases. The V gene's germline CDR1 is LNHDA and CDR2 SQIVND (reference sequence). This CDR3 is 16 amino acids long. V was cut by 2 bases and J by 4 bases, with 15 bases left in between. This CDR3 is CASSIPPGGSNQPQHF. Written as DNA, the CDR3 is TGTGCCAGTAGTATACCCCCCGGGGGTTCGAATCAGCCCCAGCATTTT.

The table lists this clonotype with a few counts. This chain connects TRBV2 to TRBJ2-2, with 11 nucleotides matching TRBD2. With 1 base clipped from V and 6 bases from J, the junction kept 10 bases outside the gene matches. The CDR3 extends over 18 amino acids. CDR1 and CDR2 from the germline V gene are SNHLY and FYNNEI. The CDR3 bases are TGTGCCAGCAGTGAAGATTCGCTAGCGGGAGGATTGGCCGGGGAGCTGTTTTTT. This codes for CASSEDSLAGGLAGELFF.

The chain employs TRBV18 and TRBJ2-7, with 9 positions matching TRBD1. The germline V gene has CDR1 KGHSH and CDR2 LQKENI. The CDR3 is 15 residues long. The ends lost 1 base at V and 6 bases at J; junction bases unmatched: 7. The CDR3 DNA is TGTGCCAGCTCACCACAATCGGGACAGGGAGGCGAGCAGTACTTC. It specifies CASSPQSGQGGEQYF.

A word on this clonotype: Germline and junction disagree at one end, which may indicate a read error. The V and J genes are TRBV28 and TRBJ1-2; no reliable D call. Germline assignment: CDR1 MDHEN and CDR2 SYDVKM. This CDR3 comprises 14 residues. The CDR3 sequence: CTSSLVDRVYGYTF. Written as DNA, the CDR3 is TGTACCAGCAGTTTAGTCGACCGAGTCTATGGCTACACCTTC.

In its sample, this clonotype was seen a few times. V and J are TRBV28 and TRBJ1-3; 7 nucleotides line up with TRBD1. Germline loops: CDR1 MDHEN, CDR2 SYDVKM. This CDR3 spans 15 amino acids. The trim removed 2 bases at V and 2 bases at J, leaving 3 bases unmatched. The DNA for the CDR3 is TGTGCCAGCAGTTTAACAGGGACAGCTGGAAACACCATATATTTT. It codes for CASSLTGTAGNTIYF.

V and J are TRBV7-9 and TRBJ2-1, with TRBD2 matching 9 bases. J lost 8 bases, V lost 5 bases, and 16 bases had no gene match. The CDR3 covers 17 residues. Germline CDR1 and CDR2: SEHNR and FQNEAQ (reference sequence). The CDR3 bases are TGTGCCAGCAGCCGACCCGTTTCAAGAGCGGGAGGTCATGAGCAGTTCTTC. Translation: CASSRPVSRAGGHEQFF.

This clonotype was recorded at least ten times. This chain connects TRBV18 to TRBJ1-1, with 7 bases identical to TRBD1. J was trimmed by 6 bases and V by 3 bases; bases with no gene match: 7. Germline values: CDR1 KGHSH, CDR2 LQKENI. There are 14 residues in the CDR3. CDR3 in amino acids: CASSPLQGTAEAFF. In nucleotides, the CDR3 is TGTGCCAGCTCACCCCTTCAGGGGACAGCTGAAGCTTTCTTT. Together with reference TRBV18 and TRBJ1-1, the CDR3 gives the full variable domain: NAGVMQNPRHLVRRRGQEARLRCSPMKGHSHVYWYRQLPEEGLKFMVYLQKENIIDESGMPKERFSAEFPKEGPSILRIQQVVRGDSAAYFCASSPLQGTAEAFFGQGTRLTVV.

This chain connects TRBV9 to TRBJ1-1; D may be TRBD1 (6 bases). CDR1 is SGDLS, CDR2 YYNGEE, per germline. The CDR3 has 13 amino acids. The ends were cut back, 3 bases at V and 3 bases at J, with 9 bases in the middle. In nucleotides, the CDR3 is TGTGCCAGCAGCGCTAAGGGGGACACTGAAGCTTTCTTT. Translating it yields CASSAKGDTEAFF.

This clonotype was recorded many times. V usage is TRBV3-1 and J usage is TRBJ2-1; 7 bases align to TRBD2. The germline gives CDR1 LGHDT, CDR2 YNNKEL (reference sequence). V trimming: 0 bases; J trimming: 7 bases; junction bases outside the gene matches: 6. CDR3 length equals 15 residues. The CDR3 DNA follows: TGTGCCAGCAGCCAAGAACTAGCGTATGGGAATGAGCAGTTCTTC. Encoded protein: CASSQELAYGNEQFF.